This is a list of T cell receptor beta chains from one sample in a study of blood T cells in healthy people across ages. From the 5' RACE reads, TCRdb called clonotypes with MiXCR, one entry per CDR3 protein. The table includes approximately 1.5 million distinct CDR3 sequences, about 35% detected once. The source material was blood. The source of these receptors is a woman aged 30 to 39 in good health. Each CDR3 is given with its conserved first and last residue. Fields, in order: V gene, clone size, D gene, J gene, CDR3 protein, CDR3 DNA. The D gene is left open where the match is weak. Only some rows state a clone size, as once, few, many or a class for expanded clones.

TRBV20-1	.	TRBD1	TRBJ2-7	CSAREPGTGYEQYF	TGCAGTGCTAGAGAGCCGGGGACAGGCTACGAGCAGTACTTC
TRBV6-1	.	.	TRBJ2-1	CASSEALTGSPYNEQFF	TGTGCCAGCAGTGAAGCGCTCACGGGGAGTCCCTACAATGAGCAGTTCTTC
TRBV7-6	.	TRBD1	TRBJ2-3	CASSFLGQGPRDTQYF	TGTGCCAGCAGCTTCCTTGGACAGGGGCCCCGGGATACGCAGTATTTT
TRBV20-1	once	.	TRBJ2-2	CSARDRRTNTGELFF	TGCAGTGCTAGAGACAGGCGAACGAACACCGGGGAGCTGTTTTTT
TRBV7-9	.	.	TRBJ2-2	CASTPRASKGGELFF	TGTGCCAGCACTCCGAGGGCTAGTAAGGGCGGGGAGCTGTTTTTT
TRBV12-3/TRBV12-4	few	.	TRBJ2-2	CASSFGGGAIGELFF	TGTGCCAGCAGTTTTGGAGGGGGGGCGATCGGGGAGCTGTTTTTT
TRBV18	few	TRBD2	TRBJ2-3	CASSPPGLAGRDTQYF	TGTGCCAGCTCACCTCCCGGACTAGCGGGACGAGATACGCAGTATTTT
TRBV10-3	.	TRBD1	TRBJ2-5	CATSEPGQGAGEQYF	TGTGCCACCAGTGAGCCGGGACAGGGGGCTGGAGAGCAGTACTTC
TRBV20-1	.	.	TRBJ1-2	CSARDRGSSYGYTF	TGCAGTGCTAGAGATCGGGGCAGCAGCTATGGCTACACCTTC
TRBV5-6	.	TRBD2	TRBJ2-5	CASSKLAGLKETQYF	TGTGCCAGCAGCAAACTAGCGGGGTTAAAAGAGACCCAGTACTTC
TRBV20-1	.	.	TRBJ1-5	CSARVRRPVYQPQHF	TGCAGTGCTAGAGTGCGCCGCCCAGTGTATCAGCCCCAGCATTTT
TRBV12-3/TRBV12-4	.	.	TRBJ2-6	CASSFGSLTSGANVLTF	TGTGCCAGCAGTTTTGGTTCTCTTACCTCTGGGGCCAACGTCCTGACTTTC
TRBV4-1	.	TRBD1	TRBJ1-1	CASRPERTGVGTEAFF	TGCGCCAGCAGACCAGAAAGAACAGGGGTTGGCACTGAAGCTTTCTTT
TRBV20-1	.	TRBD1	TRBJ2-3	CSAPTGGATDTQYF	TGCAGTGCTCCCACAGGGGGCGCGACAGATACGCAGTATTTT
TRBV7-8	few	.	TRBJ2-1	CASSSKDHLRSYNEQFF	TGTGCCAGCAGCTCAAAGGACCATCTCCGCTCCTACAATGAGCAGTTCTTC
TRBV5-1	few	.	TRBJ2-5	CASSLATPQETQYF	TGCGCCAGCAGCTTGGCGACACCTCAAGAGACCCAGTACTTC
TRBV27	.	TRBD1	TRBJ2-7	CASSLTLDRSYYEQYF	TGTGCCAGCAGTTTAACCCTGGACAGGTCTTACTACGAGCAGTACTTC
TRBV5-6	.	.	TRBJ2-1	CASSPRGSQYNEQFF	TGTGCCAGCAGCCCTCGGGGAAGCCAGTACAATGAGCAGTTCTTC
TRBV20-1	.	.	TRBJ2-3	CSARSRGNNTQYF	TGCAGTGCTAGGTCGCGCGGGAATAATACGCAGTATTTT
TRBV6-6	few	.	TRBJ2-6	CASSYQSSGANVLTF	TGTGCCAGCAGCTACCAATCTTCTGGGGCCAACGTCCTGACTTTC
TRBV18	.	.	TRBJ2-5	CASSRRRETQYF	TGTGCCAGCTCACGGAGGAGGGAGACCCAGTACTTC
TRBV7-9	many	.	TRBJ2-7	CASSGSYEQYF	TGTGCCAGCAGTGGTTCCTACGAGCAGTACTTC
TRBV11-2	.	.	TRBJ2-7	CASSSAGSGLAQYF	TGTGCCAGCAGCTCTGCGGGCTCGGGGTTGGCCCAGTACTTC
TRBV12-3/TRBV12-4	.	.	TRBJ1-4	CASSFEVSAKTAHNEKLFF	TGTGCCAGCAGTTTTGAAGTTAGCGCTAAAACGGCGCATAATGAAAAACTGTTTTTT
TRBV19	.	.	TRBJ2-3	CASSSRHRGTDTQYF	TGTGCCAGTAGTTCACGACACCGAGGTACAGATACGCAGTATTTT
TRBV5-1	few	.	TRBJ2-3	CASSQDTPGVDTQYF	TGCGCCAGCAGCCAGGACACCCCGGGGGTGGATACGCAGTATTTT
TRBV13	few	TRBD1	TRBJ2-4	CASSLGQGSPKNIQYF	TGTGCCAGCAGCCTCGGACAGGGGTCTCCCAAAAACATTCAGTACTTC
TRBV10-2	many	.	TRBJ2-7	CASGVGVEQYF	TGCGCCAGCGGAGTGGGGGTCGAGCAGTACTTC
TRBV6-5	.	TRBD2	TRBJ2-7	CASSYSNSGTSGVRTSYEQYF	TGTGCCAGCAGTTACTCGAACTCTGGGACTAGCGGGGTCCGGACCTCCTACGAGCAGTACTTC